The source of this T cell receptor beta chain is a study of identical twins. Healthy Caucasians were all of the donors. TCRdb itself ran the 5' RACE reads through MiXCR, one entry per CDR3 protein. The sample yields around 1.7 million distinct CDR3 sequences, under 35% seen once. The trim removed 2 bases at V and 1 base at J, leaving 5 bases unmatched. The CDR3 has 16 amino acids. Germline lookup yields CDR1 SEHNR and CDR2 FQNEAQ (reference sequence). V usage is TRBV7-9 and J usage is TRBJ2-3; 8 nucleotides agree with TRBD2. This clonotype was sampled from a newborn girl in good health. The sequenced sample consisted of cord blood. The CDR3 coding sequence is TGTGCCAGCAGCTTAAATGGGGGACTAGGCACAGATACGCAGTATTTT. Translated, it gives CASSLNGGLGTDTQYF. Combining the CDR3 with reference TRBV7-9 and TRBJ2-3 gives the whole variable domain DTGVSQNPRHKITKRGQNVTFRCDPISEHNRLYWYRQTLGQGPEFLTYFQNEAQLEKSRLLSDRFSAERPKGSFSTLEIQRTEQGDSAMYLCASSLNGGLGTDTQYFGPGTRLTVL.